In this sample, the clone carrying this T cell receptor beta chain turned up a few times. Naive CD8 cells were CD45RO-negative, positively selected for CCR7, excluding terminally differentiated effector memory CD45RA+ cells. Donors, healthy HIV-negative adults, lacked recent acute infections or vaccinations. The sample is drawn from a study of shared clonotypes between healthy human individuals. Sequencing was performed with immunoSEQ multiplex PCR; in TCRdb, only in-frame clones are kept and a portion is missing. The sample lists about 750,000 clones; over 90% were seen once. Trimming stripped 0 bases from V and 1 base from J, with 12 bases between. Germline assignment: CDR1 SEHNR and CDR2 FQNEAQ (reference sequence). The CDR3 extends over 17 amino acids.

The TCR was taken from a man between 25 and 39 years old in good health. Sequencing was carried out using naive CD8+ T cells sorted from blood. The chain combines TRBV7-9 with TRBJ2-2, with D possibly called TRBD1 or TRBD2 (5 bases each). The CDR3 bases are TGTGCCAGCAGCTTAGCAGGACGGGGCCAGAACACCGGGGAGCTGTTTTTT. Encoded protein: CASSLAGRGQNTGELFF.